The rows below give T cell receptor beta chains drawn from one sample of a study of cytomegalovirus exposure and HLA in healthy donors. Sequenced by immunoSEQ multiplex PCR; TCRdb stores in-frame clones only, minus some. This table has a few hundred thousand clones, roughly 80% appearing once. Sequencing was performed on PBMCs. Receptors originate from a girl between 5 and 17 years old in good health and CMV-seronegative. The CDR3 runs from the conserved cysteine through the conserved F or W. The D gene is left open where the match is weak. Expanded clones are given a class, and other clones once, few, many or no size at all.

d_call: TRBD1; j_call: TRBJ1-1; v_call: TRBV28; clone_size: .; cdr3_nt: TGTGCCAGCATCTCCCCGGGACAGGGGGATGGAGAAAACACTGAAGCTTTCTTT; cdr3_aa: CASISPGQGDGENTEAFF
d_call: .; j_call: TRBJ2-7; v_call: TRBV5-4; clone_size: .; cdr3_nt: TGTGCCAGCAGCCGGGACTTCGATTACGAGCAGTACTTC; cdr3_aa: CASSRDFDYEQYF
d_call: .; j_call: TRBJ1-1; v_call: TRBV19; clone_size: .; cdr3_nt: TGTGCCAGTAGTATAGGGGGCCTTCGAACTGAAGCTTTCTTT; cdr3_aa: CASSIGGLRTEAFF
d_call: TRBD2; j_call: TRBJ2-3; v_call: TRBV30; clone_size: .; cdr3_nt: TGTGCCTGGAGTACGGGGGGGGCAGATACGCAGTATTTT; cdr3_aa: CAWSTGGADTQYF
d_call: TRBD1; j_call: TRBJ2-5; v_call: TRBV5-1; clone_size: .; cdr3_nt: TGCGCCAGCAGCCCTACCCGACAGGGGCAGGGAGAGACCCAGTACTTC; cdr3_aa: CASSPTRQGQGETQYF
d_call: TRBD2; j_call: TRBJ2-1; v_call: TRBV4-3; clone_size: .; cdr3_nt: TGCGCCAGCAGCCAAGCTCTCGGGGGGGCATACAATGAGCAGTTCTTC; cdr3_aa: CASSQALGGAYNEQFF
d_call: .; j_call: TRBJ2-6; v_call: TRBV29-1; clone_size: .; cdr3_nt: TGCAGCGTTGTGGACATGGCTGGGGCCAACGTCCTGACTTTC; cdr3_aa: CSVVDMAGANVLTF
d_call: .; j_call: TRBJ1-5; v_call: TRBV4-2; clone_size: many; cdr3_nt: TGTGCCAGCAGCCAAGTGGACAGCTTCAATCAGCCCCAGCATTTT; cdr3_aa: CASSQVDSFNQPQHF
d_call: .; j_call: TRBJ2-7; v_call: TRBV4-3; clone_size: .; cdr3_nt: TGCGCCAGCAGCCAAGGACAGGCTACCTACGAGCAGTACTTC; cdr3_aa: CASSQGQATYEQYF
d_call: .; j_call: TRBJ1-4; v_call: TRBV28; clone_size: .; cdr3_nt: TGTGCCAGCAGTTCACCGTCGACAGGTGCTAATGAAAAACTGTTTTTT; cdr3_aa: CASSSPSTGANEKLFF
d_call: .; j_call: TRBJ2-4; v_call: TRBV28; clone_size: .; cdr3_nt: TGTGCCAGCAGTCTCACGGACAACCTAGCCAAAAACATTCAGTACTTC; cdr3_aa: CASSLTDNLAKNIQYF
d_call: TRBD1; j_call: TRBJ2-6; v_call: TRBV5-8; clone_size: .; cdr3_nt: TGTGCCAGCAATGACAGGGGCTCTGGGGCCAACGTCCTGACTTTC; cdr3_aa: CASNDRGSGANVLTF
d_call: .; j_call: TRBJ1-4; v_call: TRBV29-1; clone_size: few; cdr3_nt: TGCAGCGGCGTGGATCGAGGGAGCGAAAAACTGTTTTTT; cdr3_aa: CSGVDRGSEKLFF
d_call: .; j_call: TRBJ1-1; v_call: TRBV2; clone_size: .; cdr3_nt: TGTGCCAGCAGTGAGGGAGACACTGAAGCTCTCTTT; cdr3_aa: CASSEGDTEALF
d_call: .; j_call: TRBJ2-7; v_call: TRBV19; clone_size: .; cdr3_nt: TGTGCCAGTAGTATAACCGGGCGGGGTATCCACGAGCAGTACTTC; cdr3_aa: CASSITGRGIHEQYF
d_call: .; j_call: TRBJ2-7; v_call: TRBV5-1; clone_size: .; cdr3_nt: TGCGCCAGCAGCTTGGTAGCAGGGTCTACCTACGAGCAGTACTTC; cdr3_aa: CASSLVAGSTYEQYF
d_call: .; j_call: TRBJ2-7; v_call: TRBV6-1; clone_size: .; cdr3_nt: TGTGCCAGCAGTGAGCCGGACAGCGAAGCCTACGAGCAGTACTTC; cdr3_aa: CASSEPDSEAYEQYF
d_call: TRBD2; j_call: TRBJ2-1; v_call: TRBV7-2; clone_size: .; cdr3_nt: TGTGCCAGCAGCTTAGGGGCGGGAGGGCAGAATGAGCAGTTCTTC; cdr3_aa: CASSLGAGGQNEQFF
d_call: TRBD1; j_call: TRBJ2-7; v_call: TRBV7-9; clone_size: .; cdr3_nt: TGTGCCAGCAGCATTACAGGGGCAGGCGACGAGCAGTACTTC; cdr3_aa: CASSITGAGDEQYF
d_call: .; j_call: TRBJ1-5; v_call: TRBV6-1; clone_size: .; cdr3_nt: TGTGCCAGCAGTGAAAGGTTACTGGAGGCGCAGCCCCAGCATTTT; cdr3_aa: CASSERLLEAQPQHF
d_call: .; j_call: TRBJ2-5; v_call: TRBV9; clone_size: .; cdr3_nt: TGTGCCAGCAGCGTAGGGGCGGGGGCGGAAGAGACCCAGTACTTC; cdr3_aa: CASSVGAGAEETQYF